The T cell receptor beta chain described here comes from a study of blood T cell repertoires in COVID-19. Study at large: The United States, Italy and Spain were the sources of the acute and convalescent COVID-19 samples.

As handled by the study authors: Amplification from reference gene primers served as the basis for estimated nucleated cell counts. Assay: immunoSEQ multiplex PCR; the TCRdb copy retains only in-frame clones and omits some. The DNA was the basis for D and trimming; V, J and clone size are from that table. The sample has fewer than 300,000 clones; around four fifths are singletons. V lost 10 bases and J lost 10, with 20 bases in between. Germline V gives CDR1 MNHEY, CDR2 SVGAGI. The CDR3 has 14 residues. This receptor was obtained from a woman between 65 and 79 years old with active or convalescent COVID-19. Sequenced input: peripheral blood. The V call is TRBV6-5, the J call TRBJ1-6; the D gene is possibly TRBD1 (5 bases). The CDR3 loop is CATTSGDSRSPLHF. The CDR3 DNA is TGTGCCACCACCTCCGGAGACAGTAGGTCACCCCTCCACTTT.